This TCR beta chain was captured in a study of cytomegalovirus exposure and HLA in healthy donors. V was shortened by 3 bases and J by 0 bases, with 9 bases between the two germline ends. The CDR3 runs to 16 residues. Germline V gives CDR1 MNHEY, CDR2 SMNVEV (reference sequence). PCR employed 60 Vbeta and 13 Jbeta primers. The protocol was immunoSEQ multiplex PCR, while the TCRdb copy is restricted to in-frame clones and leaves out a portion. This repertoire shows hundreds of thousands of clones, approximately 82% found once; its top ten account for 0.55% to 0.75%. Study conclusions and caveats: In a later analysis, across HLA loci, associated TCR counts were highest for DRB1, lowest for HLA-C. A later analysis linked a missense DCLRE1C variant to TCR beta V- and J-gene trimming.

A word on this clone: Its antigen is not known.

Sequenced material: PBMCs. This receptor was obtained from a man between 18 and 29 years old in good health and CMV-seronegative. The chain combines TRBV27 with TRBJ2-6; no clear D. The CDR3 region is CASSFAASSGANVLTF. CDR3 DNA: TGTGCCAGCAGTTTTGCAGCTAGCTCTGGGGCCAACGTCCTGACTTTC. Full variable domain (rest looked up from reference TRBV27 and TRBJ2-6): EAQVTQNPRYLITVTGKKLTVTCSQNMNHEYMSWYRQDPGLGLRQIYYSMNVEVTDKGDVPEGYKVSRKEKRNFPLILESPSPNQTSLYFCASSFAASSGANVLTFGAGSRLTVL.